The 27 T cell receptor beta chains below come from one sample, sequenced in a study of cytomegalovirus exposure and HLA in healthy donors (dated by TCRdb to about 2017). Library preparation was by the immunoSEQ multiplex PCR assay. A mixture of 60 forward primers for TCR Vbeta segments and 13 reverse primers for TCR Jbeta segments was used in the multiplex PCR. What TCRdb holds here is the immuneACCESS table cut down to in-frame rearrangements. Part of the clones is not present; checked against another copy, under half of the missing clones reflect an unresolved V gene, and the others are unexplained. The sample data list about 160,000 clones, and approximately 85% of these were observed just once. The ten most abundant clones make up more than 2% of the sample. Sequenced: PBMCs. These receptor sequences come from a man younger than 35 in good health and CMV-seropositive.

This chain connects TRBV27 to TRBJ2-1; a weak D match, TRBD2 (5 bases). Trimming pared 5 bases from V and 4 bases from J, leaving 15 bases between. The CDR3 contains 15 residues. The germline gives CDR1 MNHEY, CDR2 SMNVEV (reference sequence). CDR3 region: CASSLTWTPYNEQFF. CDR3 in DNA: TGTGCCAGCAGTCTAACCTGGACTCCTTACAATGAGCAGTTCTTC.

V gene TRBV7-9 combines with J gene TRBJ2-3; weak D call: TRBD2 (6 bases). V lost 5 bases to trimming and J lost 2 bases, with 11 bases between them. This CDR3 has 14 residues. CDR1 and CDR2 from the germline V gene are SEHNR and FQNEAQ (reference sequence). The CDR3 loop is CASSGRDFTDTQYF. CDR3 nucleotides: TGTGCCAGCAGCGGACGGGACTTCACAGATACGCAGTATTTT.

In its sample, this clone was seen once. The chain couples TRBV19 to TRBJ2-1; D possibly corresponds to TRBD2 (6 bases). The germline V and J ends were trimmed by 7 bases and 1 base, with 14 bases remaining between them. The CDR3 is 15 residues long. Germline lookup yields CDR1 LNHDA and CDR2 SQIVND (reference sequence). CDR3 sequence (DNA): TGTGCCAGTACCATCGCGGGGCAATCCTACAATGAGCAGTTCTTC. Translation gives CASTIAGQSYNEQFF.

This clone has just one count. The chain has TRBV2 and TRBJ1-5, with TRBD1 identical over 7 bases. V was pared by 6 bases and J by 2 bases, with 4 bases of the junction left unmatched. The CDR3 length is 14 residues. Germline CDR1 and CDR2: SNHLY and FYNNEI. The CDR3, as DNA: TGTGCCAGCAGAGCCGACAGGGGCAATCAGCCCCAGCATTTT. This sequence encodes CASRADRGNQPQHF. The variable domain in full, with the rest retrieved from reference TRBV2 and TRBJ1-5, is EPEVTQTPSHQVTQMGQEVILRCVPISNHLYFYWYRQILGQKVEFLVSFYNNEISEKSEIFDDQFSVERPDGSNFTLKIRSTKLEDSAMYFCASRADRGNQPQHFGDGTRLSIL.

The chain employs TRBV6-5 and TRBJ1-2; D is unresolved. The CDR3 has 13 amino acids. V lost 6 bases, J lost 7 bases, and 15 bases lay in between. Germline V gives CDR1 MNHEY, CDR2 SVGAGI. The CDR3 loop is CASSQSGISGYTF. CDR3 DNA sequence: TGTGCCAGCAGCCAGTCAGGAATAAGTGGCTACACCTTC.

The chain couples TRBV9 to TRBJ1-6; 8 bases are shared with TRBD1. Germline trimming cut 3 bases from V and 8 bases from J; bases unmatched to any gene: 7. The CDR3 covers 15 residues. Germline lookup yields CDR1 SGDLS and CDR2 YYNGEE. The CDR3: CASSEFRGLDSPLHF. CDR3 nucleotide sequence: TGTGCCAGCAGCGAATTCAGGGGGCTCGATTCACCCCTCCACTTT.

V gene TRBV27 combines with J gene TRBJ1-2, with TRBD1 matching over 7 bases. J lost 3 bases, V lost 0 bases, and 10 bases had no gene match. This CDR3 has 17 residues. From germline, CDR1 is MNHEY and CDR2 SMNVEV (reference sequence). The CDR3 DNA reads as TGTGCCAGCAGTTTATCCCCCGGGCCAGGGGGTGACTATGGCTACACCTTC. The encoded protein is CASSLSPGPGGDYGYTF.

CDR3 sequence reads: CAWSDRGSNQPQHF. The CDR3 DNA reads TGTGCCTGGAGTGACAGGGGATCCAATCAGCCCCAGCATTTT. This sequence joins TRBV30 and TRBJ1-5; TRBD1 matches 7 bases. CDR1 GTSNPN and CDR2 SVGIG come from the germline V gene (reference sequence). The CDR3 is 14 residues long. J was trimmed by 3 bases and V by 1 base; bases with no gene match: 3.

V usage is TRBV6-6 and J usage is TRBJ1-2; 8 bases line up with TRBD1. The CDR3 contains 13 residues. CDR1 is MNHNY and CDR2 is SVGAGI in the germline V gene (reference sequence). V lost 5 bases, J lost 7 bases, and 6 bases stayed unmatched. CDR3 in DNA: TGTGCCAGCAGTCAGTCCGGGACAGGTGGCTACACCTTC. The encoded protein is CASSQSGTGGYTF.

The CDR3 DNA reads TGTGCCAGCAGTTTTAAGGACAGGGGCCCCCCCGATACGCAGTATTTT. It codes for CASSFKDRGPPDTQYF. V and J are TRBV27 and TRBJ2-3; 9 bases agree with TRBD1. J was trimmed by 6 bases and V by 3 bases; bases with no gene match: 10. The CDR3 has 16 residues. CDR1 and CDR2 (germline): MNHEY, SMNVEV (reference sequence).

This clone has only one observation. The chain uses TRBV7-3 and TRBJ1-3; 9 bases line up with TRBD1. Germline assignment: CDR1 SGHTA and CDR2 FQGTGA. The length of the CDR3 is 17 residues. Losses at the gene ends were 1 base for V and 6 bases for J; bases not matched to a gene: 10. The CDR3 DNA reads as TGTGCCAGCAGCTTAAGGCCGCCGGGACAGGGCGAAAACACCATATATTTT. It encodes CASSLRPPGQGENTIYF.

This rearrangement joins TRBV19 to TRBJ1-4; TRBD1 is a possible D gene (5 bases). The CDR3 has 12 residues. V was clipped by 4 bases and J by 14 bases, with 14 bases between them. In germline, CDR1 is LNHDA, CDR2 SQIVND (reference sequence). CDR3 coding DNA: TGTGCCAGTAGTACCCCTTCCGCAGGGCTGTTTTTT. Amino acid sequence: CASSTPSAGLFF.

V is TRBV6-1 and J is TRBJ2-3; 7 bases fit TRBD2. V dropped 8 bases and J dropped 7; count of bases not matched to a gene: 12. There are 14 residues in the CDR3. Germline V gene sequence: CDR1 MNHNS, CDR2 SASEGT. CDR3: CASLEDLAVYTQYF. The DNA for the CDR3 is TGTGCCAGCTTAGAAGATCTAGCGGTGTATACGCAGTATTTT.

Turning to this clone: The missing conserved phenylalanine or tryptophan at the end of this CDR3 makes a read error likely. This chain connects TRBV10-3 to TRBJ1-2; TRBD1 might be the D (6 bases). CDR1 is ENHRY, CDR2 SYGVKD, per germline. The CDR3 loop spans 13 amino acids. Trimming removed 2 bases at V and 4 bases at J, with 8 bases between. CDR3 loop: CAISEDRIYGYTL. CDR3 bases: TGTGCCATCAGTGAGGACAGGATCTATGGCTACACCCTC.

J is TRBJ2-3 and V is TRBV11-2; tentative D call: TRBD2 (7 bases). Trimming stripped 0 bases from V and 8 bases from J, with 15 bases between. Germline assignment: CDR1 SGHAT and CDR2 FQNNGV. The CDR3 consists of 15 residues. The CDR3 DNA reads TGTGCCAGCAGCTTAGAATTGGCGGGGGCAGGTACGCAGTATTTT. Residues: CASSLELAGAGTQYF.

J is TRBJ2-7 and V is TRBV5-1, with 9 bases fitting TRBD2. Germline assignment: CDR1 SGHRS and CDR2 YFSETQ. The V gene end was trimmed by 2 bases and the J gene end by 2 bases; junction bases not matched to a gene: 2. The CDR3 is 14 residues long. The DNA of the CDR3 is TGCGCCAGCAGCTTCGGACTAGCGACCTACGAGCAGTACTTC. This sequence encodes CASSFGLATYEQYF.

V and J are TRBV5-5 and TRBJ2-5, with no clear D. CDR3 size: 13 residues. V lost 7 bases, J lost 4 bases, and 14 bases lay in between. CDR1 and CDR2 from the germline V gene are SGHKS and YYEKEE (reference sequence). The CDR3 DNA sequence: TGTGCCAGCCGGTTTGGGCCCCGAGAGACCCAGTACTTC. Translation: CASRFGPRETQYF.

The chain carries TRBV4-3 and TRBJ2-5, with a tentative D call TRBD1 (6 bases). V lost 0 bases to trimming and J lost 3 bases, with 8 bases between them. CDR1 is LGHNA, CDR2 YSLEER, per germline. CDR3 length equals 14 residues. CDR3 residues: CASSQEWTEETQYF. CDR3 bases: TGCGCCAGCAGCCAAGAATGGACAGAAGAGACCCAGTACTTC.

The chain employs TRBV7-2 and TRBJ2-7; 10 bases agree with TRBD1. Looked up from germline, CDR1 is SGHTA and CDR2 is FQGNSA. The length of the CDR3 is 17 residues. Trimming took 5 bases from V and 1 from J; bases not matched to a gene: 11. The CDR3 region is CASSRMTGGVLSYEQYF. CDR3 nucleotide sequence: TGTGCCAGCAGCCGTATGACAGGGGGCGTTTTATCCTACGAGCAGTACTTC.

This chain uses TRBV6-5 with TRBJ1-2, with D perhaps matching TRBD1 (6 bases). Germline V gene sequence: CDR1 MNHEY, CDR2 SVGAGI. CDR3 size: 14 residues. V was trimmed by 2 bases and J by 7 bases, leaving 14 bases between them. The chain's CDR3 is CASSYRKGVSGYTF. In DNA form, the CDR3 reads TGTGCCAGCAGTTACCGAAAGGGGGTGAGTGGCTACACCTTC.

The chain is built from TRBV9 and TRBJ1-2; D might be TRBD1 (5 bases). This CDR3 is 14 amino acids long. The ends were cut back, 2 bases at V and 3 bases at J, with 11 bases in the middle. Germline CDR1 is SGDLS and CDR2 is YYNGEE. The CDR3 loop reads CASSVSGGDYGYTF. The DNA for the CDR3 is TGTGCCAGCAGCGTTTCCGGGGGAGACTATGGCTACACCTTC.

CDR3 protein: CASSPRWTGEEDTQYF. DNA for the CDR3: TGTGCCAGCAGTCCCCGCTGGACAGGGGAGGAAGATACGCAGTATTTT. The chain uses TRBV27 and TRBJ2-3, with 9 bases fitting TRBD1. This CDR3 comprises 16 residues. CDR1 is MNHEY, CDR2 SMNVEV, per germline (reference sequence). V was clipped by 5 bases and J by 5 bases; unmatched bases: 11.

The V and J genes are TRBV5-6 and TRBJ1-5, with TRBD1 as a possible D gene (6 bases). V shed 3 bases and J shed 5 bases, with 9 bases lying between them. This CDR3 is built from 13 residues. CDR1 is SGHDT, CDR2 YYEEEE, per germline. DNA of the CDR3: TGTGCCAGCAGCTCCTGGACAGATCAGCCCCAGCATTTT. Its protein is CASSSWTDQPQHF.

CDR3 in DNA: TGTGCCAGCAGTGAGCGGGGGCCAGAGACCCAGTACTTC. Protein: CASSERGPETQYF. The J gene is TRBJ2-5, the V gene TRBV6-1, with D possibly being TRBD2 (7 bases). The CDR3 runs to 13 residues. The V gene's germline CDR1 is MNHNS and CDR2 SASEGT. Deletions cut 3 bases from V and 4 bases from J, with 9 bases between.

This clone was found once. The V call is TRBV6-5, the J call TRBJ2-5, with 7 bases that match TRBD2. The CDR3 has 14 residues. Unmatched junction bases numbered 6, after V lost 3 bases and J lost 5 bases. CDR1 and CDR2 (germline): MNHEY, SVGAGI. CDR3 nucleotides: TGTGCCAGCAGTTATGGACTAGTGGATGAGACCCAGTACTTC. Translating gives CASSYGLVDETQYF.

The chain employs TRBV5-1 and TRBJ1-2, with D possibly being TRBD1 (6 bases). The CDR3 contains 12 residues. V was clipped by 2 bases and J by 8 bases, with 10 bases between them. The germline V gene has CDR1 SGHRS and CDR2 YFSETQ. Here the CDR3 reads CASSLGGQGYTF. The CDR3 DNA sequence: TGCGCCAGCAGCTTAGGGGGTCAAGGCTACACCTTC. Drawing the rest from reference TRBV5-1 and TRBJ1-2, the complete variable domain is KAGVTQTPRYLIKTRGQQVTLSCSPISGHRSVSWYQQTPGQGLQFLFEYFSETQRNKGNFPGRFSGRQFSNSRSEMNVSTLELGDSALYLCASSLGGQGYTFGSGTRLTVV.

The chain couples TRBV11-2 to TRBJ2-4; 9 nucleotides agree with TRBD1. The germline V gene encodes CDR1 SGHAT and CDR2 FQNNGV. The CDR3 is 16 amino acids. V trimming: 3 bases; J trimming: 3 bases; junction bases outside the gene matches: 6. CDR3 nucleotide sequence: TGTGCCAGCAGCTTGGACAGGGGAGGGCACAAAAACATTCAGTACTTC. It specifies CASSLDRGGHKNIQYF.